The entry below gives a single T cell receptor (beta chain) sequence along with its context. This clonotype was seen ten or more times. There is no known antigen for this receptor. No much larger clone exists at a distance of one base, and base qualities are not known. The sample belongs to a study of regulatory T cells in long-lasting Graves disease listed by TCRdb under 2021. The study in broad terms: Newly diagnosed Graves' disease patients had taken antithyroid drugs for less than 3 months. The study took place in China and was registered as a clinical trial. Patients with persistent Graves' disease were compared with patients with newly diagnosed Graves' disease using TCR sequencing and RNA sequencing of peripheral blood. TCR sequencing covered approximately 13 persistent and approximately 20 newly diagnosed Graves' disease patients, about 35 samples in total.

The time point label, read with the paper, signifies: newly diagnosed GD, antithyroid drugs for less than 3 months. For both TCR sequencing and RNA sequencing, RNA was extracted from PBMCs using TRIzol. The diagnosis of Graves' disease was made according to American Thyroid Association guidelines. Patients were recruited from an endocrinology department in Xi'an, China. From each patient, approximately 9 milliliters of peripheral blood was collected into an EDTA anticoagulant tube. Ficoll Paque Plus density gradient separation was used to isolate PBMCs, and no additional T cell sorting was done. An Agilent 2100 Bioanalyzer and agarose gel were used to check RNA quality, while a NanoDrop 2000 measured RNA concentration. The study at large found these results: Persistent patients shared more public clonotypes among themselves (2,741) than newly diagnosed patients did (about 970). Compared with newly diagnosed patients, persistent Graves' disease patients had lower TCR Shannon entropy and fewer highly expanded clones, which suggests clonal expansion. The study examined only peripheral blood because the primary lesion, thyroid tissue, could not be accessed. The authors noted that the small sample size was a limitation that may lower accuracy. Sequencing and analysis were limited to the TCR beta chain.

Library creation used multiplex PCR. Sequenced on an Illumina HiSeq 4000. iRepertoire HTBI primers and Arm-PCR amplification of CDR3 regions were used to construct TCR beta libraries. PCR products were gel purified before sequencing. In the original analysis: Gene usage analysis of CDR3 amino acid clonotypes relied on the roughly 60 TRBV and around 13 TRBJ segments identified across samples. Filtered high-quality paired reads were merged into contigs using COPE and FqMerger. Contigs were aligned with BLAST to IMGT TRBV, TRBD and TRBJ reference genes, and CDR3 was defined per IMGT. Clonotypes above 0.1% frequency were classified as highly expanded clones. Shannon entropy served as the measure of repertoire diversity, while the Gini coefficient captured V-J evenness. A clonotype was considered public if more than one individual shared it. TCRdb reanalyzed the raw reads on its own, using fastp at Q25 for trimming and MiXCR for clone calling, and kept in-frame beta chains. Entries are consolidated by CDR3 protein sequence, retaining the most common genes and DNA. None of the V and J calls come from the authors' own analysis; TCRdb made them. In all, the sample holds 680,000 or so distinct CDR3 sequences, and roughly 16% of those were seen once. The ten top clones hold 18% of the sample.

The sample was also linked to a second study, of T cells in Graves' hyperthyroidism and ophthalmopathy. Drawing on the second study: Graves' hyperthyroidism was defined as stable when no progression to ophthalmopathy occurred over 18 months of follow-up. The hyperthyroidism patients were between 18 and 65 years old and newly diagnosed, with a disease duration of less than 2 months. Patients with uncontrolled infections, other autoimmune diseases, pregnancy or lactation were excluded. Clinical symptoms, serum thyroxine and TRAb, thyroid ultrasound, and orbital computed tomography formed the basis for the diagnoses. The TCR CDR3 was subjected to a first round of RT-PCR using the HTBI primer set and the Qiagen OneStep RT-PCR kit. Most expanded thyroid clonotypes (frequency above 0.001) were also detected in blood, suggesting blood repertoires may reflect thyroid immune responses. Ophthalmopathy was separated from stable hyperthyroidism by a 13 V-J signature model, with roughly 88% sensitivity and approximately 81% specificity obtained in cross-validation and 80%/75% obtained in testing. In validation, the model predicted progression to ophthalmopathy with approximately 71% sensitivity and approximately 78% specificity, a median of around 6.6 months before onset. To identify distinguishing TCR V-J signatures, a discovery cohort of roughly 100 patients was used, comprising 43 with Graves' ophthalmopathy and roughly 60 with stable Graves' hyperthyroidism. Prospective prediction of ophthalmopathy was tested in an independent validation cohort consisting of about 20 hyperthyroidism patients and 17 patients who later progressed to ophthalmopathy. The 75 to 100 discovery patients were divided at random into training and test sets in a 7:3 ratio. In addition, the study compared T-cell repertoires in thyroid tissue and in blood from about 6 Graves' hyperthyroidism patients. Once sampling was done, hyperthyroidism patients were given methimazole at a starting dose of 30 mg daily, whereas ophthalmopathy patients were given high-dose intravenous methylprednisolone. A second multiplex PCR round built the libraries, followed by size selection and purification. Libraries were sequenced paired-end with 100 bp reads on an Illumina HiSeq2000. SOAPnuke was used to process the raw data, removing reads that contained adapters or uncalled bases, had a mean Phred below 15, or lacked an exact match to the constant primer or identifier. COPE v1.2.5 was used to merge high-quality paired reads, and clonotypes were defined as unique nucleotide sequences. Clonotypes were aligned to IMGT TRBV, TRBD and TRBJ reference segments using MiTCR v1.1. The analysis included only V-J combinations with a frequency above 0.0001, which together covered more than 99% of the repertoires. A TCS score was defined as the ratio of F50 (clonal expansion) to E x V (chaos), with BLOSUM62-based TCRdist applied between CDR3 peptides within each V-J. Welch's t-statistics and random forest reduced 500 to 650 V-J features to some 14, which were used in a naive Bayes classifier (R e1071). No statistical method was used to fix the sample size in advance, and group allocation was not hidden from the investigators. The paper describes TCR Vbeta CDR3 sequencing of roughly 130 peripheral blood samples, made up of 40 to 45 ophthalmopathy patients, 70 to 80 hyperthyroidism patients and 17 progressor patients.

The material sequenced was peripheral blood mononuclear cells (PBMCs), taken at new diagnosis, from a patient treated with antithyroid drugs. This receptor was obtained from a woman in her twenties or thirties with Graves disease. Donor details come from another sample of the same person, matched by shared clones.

CDR3 protein: CASSVLTGGRSTGELFF. DNA sequence: TGTGCCAGCAGTGTGCTGACAGGGGGTAGGAGCACCGGGGAGCTGTTTTTT. The rearrangement joined TRBV25-1 to TRBJ2-2; 9 bases in between match TRBD1. V ends up 4 bases short and J 4 bases short, with an unmatched junction base count of 10. CDR1 MGHDK and CDR2 SYGVNS were looked up in the germline V gene. The CDR3 runs 17 amino acids, cysteine and phenylalanine included. Only the CDR3 DNA stays, 51 bases, in frame from base 1.